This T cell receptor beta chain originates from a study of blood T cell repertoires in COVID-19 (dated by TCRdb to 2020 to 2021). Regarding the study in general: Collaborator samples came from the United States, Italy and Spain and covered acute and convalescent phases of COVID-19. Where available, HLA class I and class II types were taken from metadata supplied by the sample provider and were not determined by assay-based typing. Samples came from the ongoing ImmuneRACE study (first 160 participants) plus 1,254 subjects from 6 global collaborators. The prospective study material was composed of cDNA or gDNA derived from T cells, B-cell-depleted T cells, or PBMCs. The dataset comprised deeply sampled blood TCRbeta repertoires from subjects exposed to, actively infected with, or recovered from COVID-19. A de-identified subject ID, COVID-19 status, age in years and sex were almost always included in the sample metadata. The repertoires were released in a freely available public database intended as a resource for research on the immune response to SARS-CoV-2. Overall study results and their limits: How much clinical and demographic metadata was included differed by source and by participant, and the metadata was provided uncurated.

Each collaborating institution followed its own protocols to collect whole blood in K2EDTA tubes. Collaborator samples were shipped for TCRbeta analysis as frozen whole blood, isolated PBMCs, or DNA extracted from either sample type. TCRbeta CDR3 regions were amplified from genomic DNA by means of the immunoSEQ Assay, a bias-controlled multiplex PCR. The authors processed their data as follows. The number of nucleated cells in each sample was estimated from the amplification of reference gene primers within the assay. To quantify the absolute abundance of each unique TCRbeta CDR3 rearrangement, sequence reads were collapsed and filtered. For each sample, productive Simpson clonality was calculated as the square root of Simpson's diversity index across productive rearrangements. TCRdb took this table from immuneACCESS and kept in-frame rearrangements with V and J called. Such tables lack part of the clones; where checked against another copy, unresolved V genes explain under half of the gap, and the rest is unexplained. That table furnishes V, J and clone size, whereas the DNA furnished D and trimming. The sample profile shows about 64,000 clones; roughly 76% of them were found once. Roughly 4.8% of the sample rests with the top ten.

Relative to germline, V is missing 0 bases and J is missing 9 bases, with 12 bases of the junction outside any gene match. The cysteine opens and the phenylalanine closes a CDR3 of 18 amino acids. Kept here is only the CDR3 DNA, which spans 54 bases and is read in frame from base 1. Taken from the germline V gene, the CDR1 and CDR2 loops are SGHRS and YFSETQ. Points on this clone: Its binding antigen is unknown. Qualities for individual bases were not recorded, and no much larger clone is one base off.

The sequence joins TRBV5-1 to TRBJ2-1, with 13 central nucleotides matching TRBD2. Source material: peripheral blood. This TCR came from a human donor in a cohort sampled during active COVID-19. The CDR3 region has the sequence CASSLALLAGGQSGEQFF. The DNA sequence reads TGCGCCAGCAGCTTGGCCCTACTAGCGGGGGGGCAATCGGGTGAGCAGTTCTTC.